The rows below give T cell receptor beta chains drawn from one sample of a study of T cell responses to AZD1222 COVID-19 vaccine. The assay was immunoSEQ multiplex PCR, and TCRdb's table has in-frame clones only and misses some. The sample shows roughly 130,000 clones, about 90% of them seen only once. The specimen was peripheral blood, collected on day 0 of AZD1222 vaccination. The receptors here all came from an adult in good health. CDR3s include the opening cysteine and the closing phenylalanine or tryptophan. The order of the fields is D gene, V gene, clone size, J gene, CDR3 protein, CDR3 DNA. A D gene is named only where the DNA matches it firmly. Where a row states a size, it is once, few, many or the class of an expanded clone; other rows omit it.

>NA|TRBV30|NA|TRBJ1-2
CAWRSRGSYGYTF
TGTGCCTGGAGATCCAGGGGATCCTATGGCTACACCTTC
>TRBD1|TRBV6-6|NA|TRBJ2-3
CASTSAVRDRDTQYF
TGTGCCAGCACCTCCGCGGTTAGGGACAGGGATACGCAGTATTTT
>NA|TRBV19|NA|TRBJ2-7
CASSYGPTLGYEQYF
TGTGCCAGTAGTTACGGACCGACGCTCGGGTACGAGCAGTACTTC
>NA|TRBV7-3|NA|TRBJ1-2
CASSLNGVYGYTF
TGTGCCAGCAGCTTAAATGGTGTCTATGGCTACACCTTC
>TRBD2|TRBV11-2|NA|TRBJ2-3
CASSLRGSDTQYF
TGTGCCAGCAGCCTGCGGGGGTCAGATACGCAGTATTTT
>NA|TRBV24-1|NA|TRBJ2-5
CATSDRGAETQYF
TGTGCCACCAGTGACCGTGGGGCAGAGACCCAGTACTTC
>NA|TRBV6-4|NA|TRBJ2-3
CASRPPKGADTQYF
TGTGCCAGCAGACCCCCCAAGGGGGCAGATACGCAGTATTTT
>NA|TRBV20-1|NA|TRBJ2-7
CSARGSYEQYF
TGCAGTGCTAGGGGTTCCTACGAGCAGTACTTC
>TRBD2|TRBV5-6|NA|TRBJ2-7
CASSRPGLAGYEQYF
TGTGCCAGCAGCCGTCCGGGACTAGCGGGCTACGAGCAGTACTTC
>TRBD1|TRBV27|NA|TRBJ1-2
CASSFGTGFGYTF
TGTGCCAGCAGTTTTGGGACAGGGTTTGGCTACACCTTC
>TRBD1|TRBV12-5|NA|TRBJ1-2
CASGLGWGQGALRDYGYTF
TGTGCTAGTGGTTTGGGGTGGGGACAGGGGGCATTGCGTGACTATGGCTACACCTTC
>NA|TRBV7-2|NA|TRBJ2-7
CASSPERQAEEQYF
TGTGCCAGCAGCCCCGAACGACAGGCCGAAGAGCAGTACTTC
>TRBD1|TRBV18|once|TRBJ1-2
CASSPLGQGDYGYTF
TGTGCCAGCTCACCCCTAGGACAGGGTGACTATGGCTACACCTTC
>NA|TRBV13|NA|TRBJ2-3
CASSLYVGAPRDTQYF
TGTGCCAGCAGCTTGTACGTAGGGGCCCCCAGGGATACGCAGTATTTT
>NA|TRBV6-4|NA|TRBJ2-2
CASSEELSAGELFF
TGTGCCAGCAGTGAGGAGCTTTCGGCCGGGGAGCTGTTTTTT
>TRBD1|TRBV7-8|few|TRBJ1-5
CATGQGIVSNQPQHF
TGTGCCACAGGACAGGGAATCGTTAGCAATCAGCCCCAGCATTTT
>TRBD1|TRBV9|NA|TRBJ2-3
CASSVLPRQGRTDTQYF
TGTGCCAGCAGCGTACTCCCGAGACAGGGGAGAACAGATACGCAGTATTTT
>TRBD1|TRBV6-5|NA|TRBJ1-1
CASRQNRGGNTEAFF
TGTGCCAGCAGGCAAAACAGGGGAGGGAACACTGAAGCTTTCTTT
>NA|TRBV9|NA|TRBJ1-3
CASSVGGSRISGNTIYF
TGTGCCAGCAGCGTAGGCGGGTCACGGATCTCTGGAAACACCATATATTTT
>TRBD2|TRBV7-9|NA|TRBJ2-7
CASRFAVPGGEQYF
TGTGCCAGCAGATTTGCCGTTCCGGGGGGAGAGCAGTACTTC
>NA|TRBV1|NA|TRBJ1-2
CTSSQRWTGVGYTF
TGCACCAGCAGCCAACGGTGGACAGGGGTCGGCTACACCTTC
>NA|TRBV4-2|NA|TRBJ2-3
CASSQGLRGGATDTQYF
TGTGCCAGCAGCCAAGGCCTCCGTGGGGGGGCGACAGATACGCAGTATTTT
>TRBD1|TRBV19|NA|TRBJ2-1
CASSIRTGRSYNEQFF
TGTGCCAGTAGTATCAGGACAGGGCGCTCCTACAATGAGCAGTTCTTC
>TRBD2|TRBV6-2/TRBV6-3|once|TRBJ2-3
CASSKSGLAALTDTQYF
TGTGCCAGCAGTAAGTCAGGACTAGCGGCTCTCACAGATACGCAGTATTTT
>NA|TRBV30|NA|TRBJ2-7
CAWSPSSYEQYF
TGTGCCTGGAGCCCAAGCTCCTACGAGCAGTACTTC
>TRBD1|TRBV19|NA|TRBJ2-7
CASSTYEDRGLYEQYF
TGTGCCAGTAGTACCTATGAGGACAGGGGGCTCTACGAGCAGTACTTC
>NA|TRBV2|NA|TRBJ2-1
CASLIGASYNEQFF
TGTGCCAGTTTAATCGGGGCCTCCTACAATGAGCAGTTCTTC
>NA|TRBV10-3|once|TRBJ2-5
CATPGRRETQYF
TGTGCCACCCCGGGGCGGCGGGAGACCCAGTACTTC
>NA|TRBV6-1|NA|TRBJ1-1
CASSEVGALNTEAFF
TGTGCCAGCAGTGAAGTTGGGGCCCTGAACACTGAAGCTTTCTTT
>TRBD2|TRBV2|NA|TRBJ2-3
CASSDKGLDVADTQYF
TGTGCCAGCAGTGACAAGGGACTAGATGTCGCAGATACGCAGTATTTT
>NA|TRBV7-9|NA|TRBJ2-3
CASSFARTRTDTQYF
TGTGCCAGCAGCTTCGCCAGGACTCGCACAGATACGCAGTATTTT
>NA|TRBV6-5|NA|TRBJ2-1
CASSPTRRNEQFF
TGTGCCAGCAGCCCCACCCGGAGGAATGAGCAGTTCTTC
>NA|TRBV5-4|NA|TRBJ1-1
CASSFNRNTEAFF
TGTGCCAGCAGCTTCAACAGGAACACTGAAGCTTTCTTT
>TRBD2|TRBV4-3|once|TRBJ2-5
CASSQDRRASGDQETQYF
TGCGCCAGCAGCCAAGATCGAAGGGCTAGCGGGGACCAAGAGACCCAGTACTTC
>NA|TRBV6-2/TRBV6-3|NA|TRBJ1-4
CASSHRRRGDEKLFF
TGTGCCAGCAGTCACAGGCGGAGAGGGGATGAAAAACTGTTCTTT
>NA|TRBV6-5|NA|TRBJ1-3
CASSYSAGGNTIYF
TGTGCCAGCAGTTACTCGGCGGGTGGAAACACCATATATTTT
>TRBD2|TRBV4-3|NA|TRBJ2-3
CASSSGASGGGDTQYF
TGCGCCAGCAGTTCAGGGGCTAGCGGGGGCGGAGATACGCAGTATTTT
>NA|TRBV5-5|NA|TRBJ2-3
CASSGVLGGAADTQYF
TGTGCCAGCAGCGGCGTACTGGGGGGGGCAGCAGATACGCAGTATTTT
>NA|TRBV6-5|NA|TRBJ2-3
CASRGEQLRAYF
TGTGCCAGCAGGGGAGAACAGCTGCGGGCGTATTTT
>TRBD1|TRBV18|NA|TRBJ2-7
CASSPVDRAYEQYF
TGTGCCAGCTCACCAGTGGACAGGGCCTACGAGCAGTACTTC
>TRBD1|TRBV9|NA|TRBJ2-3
CASSVAGLTGTDTQYF
TGTGCCAGCAGCGTAGCGGGGTTGACAGGGACGGATACGCAGTATTTT
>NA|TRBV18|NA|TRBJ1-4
CASSPSYQSAATNEKLFF
TGTGCCAGCTCACCTTCGTACCAATCGGCTGCAACTAATGAAAAACTGTTTTTT
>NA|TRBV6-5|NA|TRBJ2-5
CASSYGERGSRYF
TGTGCCAGCAGTTACGGGGAAAGGGGGTCTCGGTACTTC
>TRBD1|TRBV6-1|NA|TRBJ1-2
CASSAGTGGNGYTF
TGTGCCAGCAGTGCCGGGACAGGGGGCAATGGCTACACCTTC
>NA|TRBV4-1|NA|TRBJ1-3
CASSPTHRVGNTIYF
TGCGCCAGCAGCCCGACCCACAGGGTTGGGAACACCATATATTTT
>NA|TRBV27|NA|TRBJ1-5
CASAPRGARQPQHF
TGTGCCAGCGCCCCTAGAGGGGCACGGCAGCCCCAGCATTTT
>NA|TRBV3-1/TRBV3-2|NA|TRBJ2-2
CASSQEWAGGELFF
TGTGCCAGCAGCCAAGAATGGGCCGGCGGGGAGCTGTTTTTT